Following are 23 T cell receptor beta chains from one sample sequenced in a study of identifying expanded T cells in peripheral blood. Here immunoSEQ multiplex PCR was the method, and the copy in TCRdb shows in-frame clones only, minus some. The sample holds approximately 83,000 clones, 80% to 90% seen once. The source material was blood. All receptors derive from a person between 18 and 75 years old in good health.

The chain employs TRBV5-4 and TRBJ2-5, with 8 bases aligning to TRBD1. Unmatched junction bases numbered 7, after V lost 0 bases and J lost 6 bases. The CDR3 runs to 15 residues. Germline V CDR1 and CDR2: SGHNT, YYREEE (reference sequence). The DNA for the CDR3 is TGTGCCAGCAGCTTGGGCCGAACAGGGGGACAGACCCAGTACTTC. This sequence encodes CASSLGRTGGQTQYF.

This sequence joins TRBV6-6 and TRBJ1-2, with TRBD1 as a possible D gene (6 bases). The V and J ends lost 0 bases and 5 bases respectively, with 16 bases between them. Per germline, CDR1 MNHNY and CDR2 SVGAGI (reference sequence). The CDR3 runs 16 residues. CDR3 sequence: CASSYSADSPAYGYTF. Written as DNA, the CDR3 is TGTGCCAGCAGTTACTCGGCGGACAGTCCCGCGTATGGCTACACCTTC.

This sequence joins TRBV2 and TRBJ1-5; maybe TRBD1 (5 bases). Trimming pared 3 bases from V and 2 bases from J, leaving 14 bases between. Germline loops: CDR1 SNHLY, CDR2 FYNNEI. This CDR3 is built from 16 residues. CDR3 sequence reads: CASSDGGGGRNQPQHF. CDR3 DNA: TGTGCCAGCAGTGATGGGGGAGGAGGGCGCAATCAGCCCCAGCATTTT.

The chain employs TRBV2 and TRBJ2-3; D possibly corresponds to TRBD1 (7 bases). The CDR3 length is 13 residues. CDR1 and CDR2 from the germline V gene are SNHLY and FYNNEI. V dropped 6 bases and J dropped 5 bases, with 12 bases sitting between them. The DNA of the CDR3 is TGTGCCAGCAGACAGCAGGGGGGAGATACGCAGTATTTT. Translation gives CASRQQGGDTQYF.

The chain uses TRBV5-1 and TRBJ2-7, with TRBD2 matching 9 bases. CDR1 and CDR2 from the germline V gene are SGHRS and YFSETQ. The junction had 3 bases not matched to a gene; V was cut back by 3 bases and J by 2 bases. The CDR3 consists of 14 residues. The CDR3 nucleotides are TGCGCCAGCAGCTCGCGGGGGGGCACCTACGAGCAGTACTTC. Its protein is CASSSRGGTYEQYF.

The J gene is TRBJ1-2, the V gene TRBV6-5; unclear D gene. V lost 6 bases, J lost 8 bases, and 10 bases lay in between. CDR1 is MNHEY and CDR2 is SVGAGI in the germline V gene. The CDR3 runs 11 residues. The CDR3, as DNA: TGTGCCAGCAGCCGAATGGGGGGCTACACCTTC. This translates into CASSRMGGYTF.

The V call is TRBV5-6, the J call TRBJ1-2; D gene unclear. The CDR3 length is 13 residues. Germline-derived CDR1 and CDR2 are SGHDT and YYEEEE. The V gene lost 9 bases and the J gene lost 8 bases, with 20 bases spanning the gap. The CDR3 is CATKGKRLFGYTF. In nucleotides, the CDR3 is TGTGCCACTAAAGGAAAGCGGCTATTCGGCTACACCTTC.

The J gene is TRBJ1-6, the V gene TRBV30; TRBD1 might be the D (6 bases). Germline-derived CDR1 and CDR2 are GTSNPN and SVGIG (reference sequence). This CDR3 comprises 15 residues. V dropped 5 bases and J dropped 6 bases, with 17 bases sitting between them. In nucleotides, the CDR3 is TGTGCCTGGGCGGGCGGGGGGGCGGGTAATTCACCCCTCCACTTT. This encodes CAWAGGGAGNSPLHF. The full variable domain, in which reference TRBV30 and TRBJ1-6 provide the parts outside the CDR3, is SQTIHQWPATLVQPVGSPLSLECTVEGTSNPNLYWYRQAAGRGLQLLFYSVGIGQISSEVPQNLSASRPQDRQFILSSKKLLLSDSGFYLCAWAGGGAGNSPLHFGNGTRLTVT.

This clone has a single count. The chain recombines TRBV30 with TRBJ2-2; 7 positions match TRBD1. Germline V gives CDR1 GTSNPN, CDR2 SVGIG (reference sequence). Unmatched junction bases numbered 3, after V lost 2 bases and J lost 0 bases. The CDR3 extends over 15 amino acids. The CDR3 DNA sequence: TGTGCCTGGAGTCCTGGACAGGCGAACACCGGGGAGCTGTTTTTT. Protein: CAWSPGQANTGELFF.

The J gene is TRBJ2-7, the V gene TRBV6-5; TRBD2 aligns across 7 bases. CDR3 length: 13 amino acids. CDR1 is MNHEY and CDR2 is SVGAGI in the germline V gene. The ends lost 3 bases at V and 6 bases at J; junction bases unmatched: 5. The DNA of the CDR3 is TGTGCCAGCAGTTATGTATCTAGCGGCGAGCAGTACTTC. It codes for CASSYVSSGEQYF.

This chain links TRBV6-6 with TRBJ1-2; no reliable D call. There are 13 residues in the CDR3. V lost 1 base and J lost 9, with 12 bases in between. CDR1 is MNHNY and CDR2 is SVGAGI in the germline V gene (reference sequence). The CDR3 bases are TGTGCCAGCAGTTACTACAATGGTGAACGCTACACCTTC. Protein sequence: CASSYYNGERYTF.

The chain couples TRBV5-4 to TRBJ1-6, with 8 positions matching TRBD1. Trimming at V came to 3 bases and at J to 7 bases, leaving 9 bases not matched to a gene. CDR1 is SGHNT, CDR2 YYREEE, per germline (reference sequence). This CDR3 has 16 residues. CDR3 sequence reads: CASSSVRGQKNSPLHF. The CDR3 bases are TGTGCCAGCAGCTCCGTCAGGGGGCAGAAGAATTCACCCCTCCACTTT.

CDR3 DNA sequence: TGTGCCAGCAGTTACCCGGCCCTAGGAGTGAACACTGAAGCTTTCTTT. It specifies CASSYPALGVNTEAFF. The chain is built from TRBV6-6 and TRBJ1-1, with D hard to call. The length of the CDR3 is 16 residues. Looked up from germline, CDR1 is MNHNY and CDR2 is SVGAGI (reference sequence). The V gene lost 2 bases and the J gene lost 0 bases, with 13 bases spanning the gap.

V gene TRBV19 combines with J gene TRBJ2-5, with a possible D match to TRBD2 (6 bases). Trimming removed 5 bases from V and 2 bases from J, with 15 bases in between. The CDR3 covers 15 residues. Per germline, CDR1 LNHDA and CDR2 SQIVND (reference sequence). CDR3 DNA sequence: TGTGCCAGTAGTCTAGTAGCTGGGGGGCAAGAGACCCAGTACTTC. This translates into CASSLVAGGQETQYF.

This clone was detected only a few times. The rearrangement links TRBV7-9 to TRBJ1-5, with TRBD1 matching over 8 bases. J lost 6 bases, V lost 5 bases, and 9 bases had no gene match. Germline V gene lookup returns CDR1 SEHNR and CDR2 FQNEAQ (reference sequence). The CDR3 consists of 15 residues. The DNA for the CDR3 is TGTGCCAGCAGCCGATTGGGGCAGGGGGCTCAGCCCCAGCATTTT. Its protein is CASSRLGQGAQPQHF.

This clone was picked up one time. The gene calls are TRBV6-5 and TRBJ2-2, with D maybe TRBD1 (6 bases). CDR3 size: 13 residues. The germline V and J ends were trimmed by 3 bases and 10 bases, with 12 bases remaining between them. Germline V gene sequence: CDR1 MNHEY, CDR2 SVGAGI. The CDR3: CASSYNRAAELFF. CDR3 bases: TGTGCCAGCAGTTATAACAGGGCCGCGGAGCTGTTTTTT.

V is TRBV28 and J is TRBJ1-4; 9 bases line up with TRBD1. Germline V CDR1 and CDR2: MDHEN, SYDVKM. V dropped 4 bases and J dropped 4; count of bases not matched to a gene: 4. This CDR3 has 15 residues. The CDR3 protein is CASSSPGQGNEKLFF. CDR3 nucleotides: TGTGCCAGCAGTTCTCCGGGACAGGGTAATGAAAAACTGTTTTTT. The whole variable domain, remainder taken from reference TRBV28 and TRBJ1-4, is DVKVTQSSRYLVKRTGEKVFLECVQDMDHENMFWYRQDPGLGLRLIYFSYDVKMKEKGDIPEGYSVSREKKERFSLILESASTNQTSMYLCASSSPGQGNEKLFFGSGTQLSVL.

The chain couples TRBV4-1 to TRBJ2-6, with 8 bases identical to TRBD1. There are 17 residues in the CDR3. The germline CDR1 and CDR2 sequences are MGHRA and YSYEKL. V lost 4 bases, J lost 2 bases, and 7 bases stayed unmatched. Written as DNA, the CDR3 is TGCGCCAGCAGCCCGACAGGGGTCATGGCTGGGGCCAACGTCCTGACTTTC. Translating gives CASSPTGVMAGANVLTF.

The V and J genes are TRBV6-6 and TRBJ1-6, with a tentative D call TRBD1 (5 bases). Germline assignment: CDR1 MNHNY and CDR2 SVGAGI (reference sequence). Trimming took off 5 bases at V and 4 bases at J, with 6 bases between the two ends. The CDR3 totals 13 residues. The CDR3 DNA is TGTGCCAGCAGTCGACAGTATAATTCACCCCTCCACTTT. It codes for CASSRQYNSPLHF.

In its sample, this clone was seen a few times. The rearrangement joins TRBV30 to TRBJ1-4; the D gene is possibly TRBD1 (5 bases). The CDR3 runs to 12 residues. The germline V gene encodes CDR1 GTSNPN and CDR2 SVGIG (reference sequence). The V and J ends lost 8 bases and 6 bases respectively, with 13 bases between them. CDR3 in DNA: TGTGCCAGCCGCCCGGGGGATGAAAAACTGTTTTTT. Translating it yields CASRPGDEKLFF.

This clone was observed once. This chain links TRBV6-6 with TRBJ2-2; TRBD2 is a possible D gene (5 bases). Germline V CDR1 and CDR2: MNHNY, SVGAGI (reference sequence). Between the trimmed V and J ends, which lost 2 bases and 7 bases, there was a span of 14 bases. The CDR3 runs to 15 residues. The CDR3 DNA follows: TGTGCCAGCAGTTACGATCTACGGGGTGGCGGGGAGCTGTTTTTT. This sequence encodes CASSYDLRGGGELFF.

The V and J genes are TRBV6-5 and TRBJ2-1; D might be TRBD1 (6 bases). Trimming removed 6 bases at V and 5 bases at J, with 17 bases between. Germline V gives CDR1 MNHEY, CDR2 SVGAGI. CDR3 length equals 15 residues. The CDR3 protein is CASRSQGLRDNEQFF. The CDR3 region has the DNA TGTGCCAGCAGATCACAGGGTCTGAGGGACAATGAGCAGTTCTTC.

The CDR3 reads CASTDIGTSGNEQFF. CDR3 coding DNA: TGTGCCAGCACCGATATCGGGACTAGCGGAAATGAGCAGTTCTTC. The chain carries TRBV5-4 and TRBJ2-1; TRBD2 matches 11 bases. This CDR3 comprises 15 residues. Germline V gives CDR1 SGHNT, CDR2 YYREEE (reference sequence). The V segment lost 6 bases and the J segment 7 bases; nucleotides outside the gene matches: 9.